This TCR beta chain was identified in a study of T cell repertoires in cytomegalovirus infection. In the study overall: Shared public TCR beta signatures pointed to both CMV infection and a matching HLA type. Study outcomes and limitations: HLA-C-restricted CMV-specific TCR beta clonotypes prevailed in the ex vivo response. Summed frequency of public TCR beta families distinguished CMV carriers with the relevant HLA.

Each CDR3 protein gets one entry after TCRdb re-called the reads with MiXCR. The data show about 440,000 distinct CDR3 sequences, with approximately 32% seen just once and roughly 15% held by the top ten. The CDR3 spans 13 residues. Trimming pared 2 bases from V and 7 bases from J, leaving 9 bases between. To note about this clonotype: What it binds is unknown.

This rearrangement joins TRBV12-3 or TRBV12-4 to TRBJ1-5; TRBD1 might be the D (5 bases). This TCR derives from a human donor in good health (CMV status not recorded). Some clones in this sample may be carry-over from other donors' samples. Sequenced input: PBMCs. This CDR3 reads CASSLIRDQPQHF. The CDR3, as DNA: TGTGCCAGCAGTTTAATCCGGGACCAGCCCCAGCATTTT.